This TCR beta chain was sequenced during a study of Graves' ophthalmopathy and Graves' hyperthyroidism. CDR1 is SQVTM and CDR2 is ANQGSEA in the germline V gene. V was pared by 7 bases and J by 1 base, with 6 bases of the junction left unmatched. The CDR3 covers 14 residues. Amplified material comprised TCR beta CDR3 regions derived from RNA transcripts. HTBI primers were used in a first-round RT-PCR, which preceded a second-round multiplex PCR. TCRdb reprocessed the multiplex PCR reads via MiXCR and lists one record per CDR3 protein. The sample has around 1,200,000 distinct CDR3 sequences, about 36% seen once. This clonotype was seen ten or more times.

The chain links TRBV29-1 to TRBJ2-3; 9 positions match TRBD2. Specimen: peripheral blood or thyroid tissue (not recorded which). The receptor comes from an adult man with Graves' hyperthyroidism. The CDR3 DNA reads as TGCAGCGCCTCGGGACTAGCCCGCACAGATACGCAGTATTTT. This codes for CSASGLARTDTQYF.